A selection of T cell receptor beta chains follows, all from one sample in a study of OX40 agonist ivuxolimab in advanced cancers. Libraries were prepared by immunoSEQ multiplex PCR; TCRdb keeps only in-frame clonotypes and omits some of them. Found here are around 20,000 clones, 60% to 80% of them singletons; the top ten hold approximately 36%. This specimen consisted of CD4+ or CD8+ T cells sorted from blood, obtained in a trial of the OX40 agonist ivuxolimab. The receptors originated from an adult with an advanced solid tumor such as melanoma, head and neck, liver or kidney cancer. The CDR3 runs from the conserved cysteine through the conserved F or W. A D gene is named only where the DNA matches it firmly. Clone size is stated in some rows and not others, as once, few, many or a class when expanded.

j_call clone_size v_call d_call cdr3_aa cdr3_nt
TRBJ1-5 few TRBV6-5 - CASSYGRGGNQPQHF TGTGCCAGCAGTTACGGGCGGGGAGGCAATCAGCCCCAGCATTTT
TRBJ2-1 - TRBV19 - CASSIVPIRYNEQFF TGTGCCAGTAGTATCGTCCCGATCCGATACAATGAGCAGTTCTTC
TRBJ2-1 - TRBV19 - CASNRLEVAYNEQFF TGTGCCAGTAATAGACTAGAGGTCGCCTACAATGAGCAGTTCTTC
TRBJ2-2 - TRBV5-4 TRBD2 CASSLGAGESGELFF TGTGCCAGCAGCTTGGGAGCGGGAGAATCCGGGGAGCTGTTTTTT
TRBJ2-7 - TRBV28 - CASSLRRNPYEQYF TGTGCCAGCAGTTTACGCAGGAATCCCTACGAGCAGTACTTC
TRBJ2-7 - TRBV7-8 - CASSTPDGEQYF TGTGCCAGCAGCACCCCTGACGGCGAGCAGTACTTC
TRBJ2-2 medium-sized TRBV6-6 - CASSPGGDGELFF TGTGCCAGCAGCCCCGGTGGGGACGGGGAGCTGTTTTTT
TRBJ1-6 few TRBV9 - CASSPNADSSYNSPLHF TGTGCCAGCAGCCCAAATGCCGACAGCTCCTATAATTCACCCCTCCACTTT
TRBJ2-5 - TRBV7-9 TRBD1 CASSPGQPWETQYF TGTGCCAGCAGCCCGGGACAGCCCTGGGAGACCCAGTACTTC
TRBJ2-7 - TRBV7-9 - CASSRKDKAYEQYF TGTGCCAGCAGCCGCAAAGACAAAGCCTACGAGCAGTACTTC
TRBJ1-5 few TRBV28 - CASSFGQPQHF TGTGCCAGCAGTTTTGGTCAGCCCCAGCATTTT
TRBJ1-5 medium-sized TRBV19 - CASSLSYSNQPQHF TGTGCCAGTAGCCTATCTTATAGCAATCAGCCCCAGCATTTT
TRBJ2-1 few TRBV14 - CASSQEAQWENYNEQFF TGTGCCAGCAGCCAAGAGGCACAATGGGAGAACTACAATGAGCAGTTCTTC
TRBJ2-5 - TRBV7-8 TRBD2 CASSLVSRAGGHF TGTGCCAGCAGCTTAGTATCTAGGGCGGGGGGCCACTTC
TRBJ2-7 - TRBV27 - CASSWLTDTTYEQYF TGTGCCAGCAGTTGGCTGACGGATACTACCTACGAGCAGTACTTC
TRBJ1-2 - TRBV27 - CASSLFSPTGGYTF TGTGCCAGCAGTTTATTTTCACCTACCGGGGGCTACACCTTC
TRBJ2-7 - TRBV12-1 - CASSLRTSGSSYEQYF TGTGCCAGCAGCCTGCGGACTAGCGGGAGTTCATACGAGCAGTACTTC
TRBJ2-1 - TRBV27 - CASSLSGAGYNEQFF TGTGCCAGCAGTTTATCCGGGGCGGGATACAATGAGCAGTTCTTC
TRBJ1-1 few TRBV9 TRBD1 CASSGGTGGAEAFF TGTGCCAGCAGCGGAGGGACAGGGGGAGCTGAAGCTTTCTTT
TRBJ1-5 once TRBV28 - CASRSRVSNQPQHF TGTGCCAGCAGATCGAGGGTCAGTAATCAGCCCCAGCATTTT
TRBJ2-7 few TRBV5-1 TRBD1 CASSWAGQGGEQYF TGCGCCAGCAGCTGGGCAGGACAGGGGGGTGAGCAGTACTTC
TRBJ2-2 - TRBV7-9 - CASRLGPLGNTGELFF TGTGCCAGCAGGTTGGGACCACTTGGGAACACCGGGGAGCTGTTTTTT
TRBJ1-5 - TRBV28 - CASSFQNSNQPQHF TGTGCCAGCAGTTTCCAGAATAGCAATCAGCCCCAGCATTTT
TRBJ2-7 - TRBV7-9 - CASSSSLSYEQYF TGTGCCAGCAGCTCAAGTCTATCCTACGAGCAGTACTTC
TRBJ2-7 few TRBV7-9 - CASSQPGPSYEQYF TGTGCCAGCAGCCAACCGGGACCATCCTACGAGCAGTACTTC
TRBJ2-2 medium-sized TRBV6-1 - CASSEEIIPTTNTGELFF TGTGCCAGCAGTGAAGAAATCATACCCACGACGAACACCGGGGAGCTGTTTTTT
TRBJ2-3 - TRBV7-9 - CASSLVFGAGANTDTQYF TGTGCCAGCAGCTTAGTCTTCGGTGCGGGGGCTAACACAGATACGCAGTATTTT
TRBJ2-7 once TRBV19 TRBD2 CASSTLAGGPSEQYF TGTGCCAGTAGTACACTAGCGGGGGGGCCGAGCGAGCAGTACTTC
TRBJ1-4 - TRBV4-1 - CASSQGPQASTNEKLFF TGCGCCAGCAGCCAGGGGCCCCAAGCGTCGACTAATGAAAAACTGTTTTTT
TRBJ1-2 - TRBV15 TRBD1 CATSRDVGQADNYGYTF TGTGCCACCAGCAGAGACGTGGGACAGGCAGATAACTATGGCTACACCTTC
TRBJ1-1 - TRBV11-2 TRBD1 CASRSDRMNTEAFF TGTGCCAGCAGGTCGGACAGGATGAACACTGAAGCTTTCTTT
TRBJ2-7 - TRBV6-5 TRBD2 CASSYFAGGPREQYF TGTGCCAGCAGTTACTTCGCGGGGGGGCCCCGTGAGCAGTACTTC
TRBJ2-7 - TRBV19 - CASSIVPAAGSYEQYF TGTGCCAGTAGTATAGTCCCGGCAGCTGGCTCCTACGAGCAGTACTTC
TRBJ1-2 few TRBV20-1 - CSAGPYGYTF TGCAGTGCTGGGCCGTATGGCTACACCTTC
TRBJ1-2 - TRBV25-1 - CASEGPLDGYTF TGTGCCAGCGAAGGCCCCCTGGACGGCTACACCTTC
TRBJ2-2 - TRBV10-2 - CASSRRGRTGELFF TGCGCCAGCAGCAGACGAGGGCGCACCGGGGAGCTGTTTTTT
TRBJ2-3 - TRBV5-8 - CASSVSGSTDTQYF TGTGCCAGCAGCGTTAGCGGTAGCACAGATACGCAGTATTTT
TRBJ1-6 - TRBV6-5 - CASTQGGPWSPLHF TGTGCCAGCACCCAGGGTGGCCCCTGGTCACCCCTCCACTTT
TRBJ1-5 few TRBV11-2 - CASSLEPGATQPQHF TGTGCCAGCAGCTTAGAGCCGGGGGCAACTCAGCCCCAGCATTTT
TRBJ1-4 - TRBV5-1 - CASSHQGTGEKLFF TGCGCCAGCAGCCATCAGGGAACTGGTGAAAAACTGTTTTTT
TRBJ1-5 once TRBV28 - CASSLRTEGSNQPQHF TGTGCCAGCAGTTTGCGGACGGAAGGGAGCAATCAGCCCCAGCATTTT
TRBJ2-7 - TRBV19 - CASSPGSNAPYEQYF TGTGCCAGTAGCCCGGGATCTAACGCGCCCTACGAGCAGTACTTC
TRBJ1-5 - TRBV19 - CASTRGTQSNQPQHF TGTGCCAGTACACGCGGGACCCAATCCAATCAGCCCCAGCATTTT
TRBJ2-3 few TRBV11-3 TRBD2 CASSGRTSGTDTQYF TGTGCCAGCAGCGGCCGGACTAGCGGCACAGATACGCAGTATTTT
TRBJ1-4 - TRBV28 - CASSSPGGAGNEKLFF TGTGCCAGCAGTTCCCCGGGGGGGGCGGGTAATGAAAAACTGTTTTTT
TRBJ1-3 - TRBV6-1 TRBD1 CASSVGTGEVNTIYF TGTGCCAGCAGTGTCGGGACAGGGGAGGTCAACACCATATATTTT
TRBJ2-1 - TRBV5-5 TRBD1 CASSLAGQGGDEQFF TGTGCCAGCAGCTTGGCGGGACAGGGGGGAGATGAGCAGTTCTTC
TRBJ2-1 few TRBV6-5 - CASSRTGPTYNEQFF TGTGCCAGCAGCCGTACAGGGCCTACCTACAATGAGCAGTTCTTC
TRBJ1-1 - TRBV6-5 - CASSVEGAENTEAFF TGTGCCAGCAGCGTAGAAGGGGCGGAGAACACTGAAGCTTTCTTT
TRBJ1-1 - TRBV27 - CASSLFRNTEAFF TGTGCCAGCAGTTTATTCCGGAACACTGAAGCTTTCTTT
TRBJ1-6 many TRBV7-2 TRBD1 CASSTWTGSNSPLHF TGTGCCAGCAGCACCTGGACAGGGTCTAATTCACCCCTCCACTTT
TRBJ2-7 - TRBV11-2 - CASSLGPDQVNEQYF TGTGCCAGCAGCTTAGGCCCGGATCAAGTCAACGAGCAGTACTTC
TRBJ1-2 - TRBV5-6 - CASSLGGVGANYGYTF TGTGCCAGCAGCTTGGGAGGCGTGGGTGCTAACTATGGCTACACCTTC